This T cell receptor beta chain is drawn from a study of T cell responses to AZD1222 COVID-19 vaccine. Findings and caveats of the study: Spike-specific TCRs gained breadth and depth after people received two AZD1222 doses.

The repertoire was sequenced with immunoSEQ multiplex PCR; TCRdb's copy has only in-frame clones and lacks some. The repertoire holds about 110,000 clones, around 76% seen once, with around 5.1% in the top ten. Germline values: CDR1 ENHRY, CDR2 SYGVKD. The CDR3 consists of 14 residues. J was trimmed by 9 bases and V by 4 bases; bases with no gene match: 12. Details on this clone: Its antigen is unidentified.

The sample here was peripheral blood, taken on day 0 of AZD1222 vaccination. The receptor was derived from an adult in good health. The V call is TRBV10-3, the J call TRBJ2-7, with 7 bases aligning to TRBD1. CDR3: CAISGWEQGKGQYF. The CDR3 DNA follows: TGTGCCATCAGTGGTTGGGAACAGGGGAAAGGGCAGTACTTC.